This record covers a single T cell receptor beta chain. The antigen is undetermined. Mismatch with germline at one junction end may stem from a read error. This CDR3 spans 16 amino acids. CDR1 and CDR2 from the germline V gene are MGHDK and SYGVNS. Using constant-segment primers, 5'RACE produced TCR alpha and TCR beta cDNA libraries carrying sample barcodes and UMIs. A single record per CDR3 protein comes from TCRdb applying MiXCR to the 5' RACE reads. The sample lists around 450,000 distinct CDR3 sequences; 15% to 20% were seen once. The entry originates in a study of T-cell memory formation after mild COVID-19. At the level of the study: In these data, TCR clusters were largely donor specific. Study-wide points: Those CD4+ clones that contracted were mainly in CM and EM (CD8+ ones in EMRA). Clones that contracted from day 15 to 85 had balanced CD4/CD8; later expanders were CD4+ biased.

This receptor was taken from an adult woman who had mild COVID-19 (a few samples of this study predate the infection). Cell type and time point are not known. The material sequenced was PBMCs or a T cell subset sorted from them (not recorded which). The chain is built from TRBV25-1 and TRBJ2-5, with a possible D match to TRBD1 (6 bases). In DNA form, the CDR3 reads TGTGCCAGCAGTGACCTGAAGACAGGCGGGCAAGTGACCCAGTACTTC. Encoded protein: CASSDLKTGGQVTQYF.